This entry lists 30 T cell receptor beta chains sequenced from one sample in a study of cytomegalovirus exposure and HLA in healthy donors (dated by TCRdb to the late 2010s). The protocol used for the library was the immunoSEQ multiplex PCR assay. For the multiplex PCR, a mixture combining 60 forward primers for TCR Vbeta segments and 13 reverse primers for TCR Jbeta segments was used. TCRdb provides this immuneACCESS table in a form limited to in-frame rearrangements. Some clones are lacking; in checked studies, under half of them reflect an unresolved V gene, and why the rest are absent is not known. The sample table contains 80,000 to 130,000 clones; only one count was recorded for more than 75% of them. The ten largest account for around 3.8% of the sample. Sequencing used PBMCs. The receptors shown here come from a woman between 50 and 59 years old in good health and CMV-seropositive.

This sequence joins TRBV18 and TRBJ2-1; 9 positions match TRBD1. The CDR3 contains 15 residues. CDR1 and CDR2 (germline): KGHSH, LQKENI. With V trimmed by 2 bases and J by 7 bases, 6 bases remained unmatched. The CDR3 nucleotides are TGTGCCAGCTCACCAACGGACAGGGGTCAAAATGAGCAGTTCTTC. It codes for CASSPTDRGQNEQFF.

Only a few counts were recorded for this clone. The V call is TRBV5-6, the J call TRBJ1-2, with 9 nucleotides matching TRBD1. Germline V gene sequence: CDR1 SGHDT, CDR2 YYEEEE. The V gene end was trimmed by 4 bases and the J gene end by 6 bases; junction bases not matched to a gene: 7. The CDR3 sequence is 14 residues long. The CDR3 is CASSVQGAQHGYTF. Here the CDR3 DNA reads TGTGCCAGCAGCGTACAGGGGGCGCAGCATGGCTACACCTTC.

This sequence joins TRBV6-1 and TRBJ2-3, with D possibly matching TRBD2 (6 bases). This CDR3 is 13 amino acids long. The germline gives CDR1 MNHNS, CDR2 SASEGT. V dropped 5 bases and J dropped 4 bases, with 10 bases sitting between them. CDR3 region: CASSREPSDTQYF. Here the CDR3 DNA reads TGTGCCAGCAGTCGGGAGCCCTCAGATACGCAGTATTTT.

About this clone itself: Relative to the germline gene, one junction end is altered; a read error may explain this. The J gene is TRBJ2-3, the V gene TRBV11-3; D call uncertain. Germline V lookup: CDR1 SGHNT, CDR2 YENEEA. The CDR3 sequence is 13 residues long. CDR3 amino acids: CASSFPIPAGRNF. The DNA for the CDR3 is TGTGCCAGCAGCTTCCCCATCCCCGCAGGTCGGAATTTT. Supplemented by reference TRBV11-3 and TRBJ2-3, the full variable domain reads EAGVVQSPRYKIIEKKQPVAFWCNPISGHNTLYWYLQNLGQGPELLIRYENEEAVDDSQLPKDRFSAERLKGVDSTLKIQPAELGDSAVYLCASSFPIPAGRNFGPGTRLTVL.

The chain has TRBV19 and TRBJ1-1, with D hard to call. Trimming took off 8 bases at V and 1 base at J, with 14 bases between the two ends. This CDR3 comprises 14 residues. Germline CDR1 reads LNHDA; CDR2 reads SQIVND (reference sequence). The CDR3 sequence is CASGPSRKNTEAFF. The DNA of the CDR3 is TGTGCCAGTGGGCCCTCTCGTAAGAACACTGAAGCTTTCTTT.

This clone occurred a few times. The chain has TRBV10-1 and TRBJ2-1; tentative D call: TRBD2 (5 bases). This CDR3 is 15 amino acids long. Germline loops: CDR1 WNHNN, CDR2 SYGVQD (reference sequence). V lost 7 bases, J lost 0 bases, and 13 bases lay in between. CDR3 DNA: TGCGCCAGCACCGCTAGCAGGTACTCCTACAATGAGCAGTTCTTC. Encoded protein: CASTASRYSYNEQFF.

The CDR3 sequence is CAWDDRNQPQHF. The DNA for the CDR3 is TGTGCCTGGGACGACAGAAATCAGCCCCAGCATTTT. V is TRBV30 and J is TRBJ1-5, with D perhaps matching TRBD1 (5 bases). The germline gives CDR1 GTSNPN, CDR2 SVGIG (reference sequence). V was pared by 5 bases and J by 4 bases, with 9 bases between. CDR3 length equals 12 residues.

J is TRBJ2-7 and V is TRBV30; D perhaps matches TRBD2 (5 bases). CDR3 length: 15 residues. The germline gives CDR1 GTSNPN, CDR2 SVGIG (reference sequence). Trimming took 0 bases from V and 1 from J, leaving 13 bases between them. This CDR3 is CAWSVRERWSYEQYF. The CDR3 region has the DNA TGTGCCTGGAGTGTGAGGGAGAGGTGGTCCTACGAGCAGTACTTC.

The rearrangement uses TRBV28 and TRBJ2-1; 13 bases fit TRBD2. V shed 6 bases and J 9 bases; nucleotides not matched to a gene: 2. Germline CDR1 reads MDHEN; CDR2 reads SYDVKM. This CDR3 has 13 residues. CDR3 amino acids: CASRRTSGSEQFF. The CDR3 DNA follows: TGTGCCAGCAGGAGGACTAGCGGGAGTGAGCAGTTCTTC.

This chain joins TRBV15 and TRBJ1-2, with 7 bases that match TRBD1. There are 16 residues in the CDR3. V shed 5 bases, J shed 1 base, and the junction held 10 bases outside the gene matches. Germline V CDR1 and CDR2: LNHNV, YYDKDF (reference sequence). The CDR3 reads CATSPRDSLFNYGYTF. The CDR3 DNA sequence: TGTGCCACCAGCCCCCGGGACAGTCTCTTTAACTATGGCTACACCTTC. The whole variable domain, remainder taken from reference TRBV15 and TRBJ1-2, is DAMVIQNPRYQVTQFGKPVTLSCSQTLNHNVMYWYQQKSSQAPKLLFHYYDKDFNNEADTPDNFQSRRPNTSFCFLDIRSPGLGDTAMYLCATSPRDSLFNYGYTFGSGTRLTVV.

The V call is TRBV5-1, the J call TRBJ1-6; TRBD1 matches at 7 bases. CDR1 and CDR2 from the germline V gene are SGHRS and YFSETQ. V shed 0 bases, J shed 10 bases, and the junction held 7 bases outside the gene matches. The CDR3 contains 15 residues. The CDR3 DNA reads as TGCGCCAGCAGCTTGGCACGGACAGGAGGATCACCCCTCCACTTT. This gives the protein CASSLARTGGSPLHF.

The V gene is TRBV7-8, the J gene TRBJ1-5, with D maybe TRBD1 (5 bases). Germline CDR1 reads SGHVS; CDR2 reads FQNEAQ. This CDR3 spans 16 amino acids. V lost 3 bases and J 3 bases, leaving 15 bases between the germline ends. CDR3 loop: CASSLADSGLNQPQHF. The CDR3 coding sequence is TGTGCCAGCAGCTTGGCCGACAGTGGGCTCAATCAGCCCCAGCATTTT.

This clone has more than one count but fewer than ten. This chain uses TRBV2 with TRBJ2-7; the match to TRBD2 covers 9 bases. Germline trimming cut 0 bases from V and 5 bases from J; bases unmatched to any gene: 8. Germline values: CDR1 SNHLY, CDR2 FYNNEI. The CDR3 loop spans 16 amino acids. The DNA of the CDR3 is TGTGCCAGCAGTGAAGCTCGGCTAGCGGGAATGGACGAGCAGTACTTC. Its protein is CASSEARLAGMDEQYF.

In its sample, this clone was seen once. The rearrangement joins TRBV19 to TRBJ1-1; TRBD1 is a possible D gene (5 bases). CDR1 and CDR2 from the germline V gene are LNHDA and SQIVND (reference sequence). The CDR3 has 14 amino acids. V was trimmed by 7 bases and J by 0 bases, leaving 12 bases between them. The CDR3 sequence: CASKGVLLNTEAFF. The CDR3 DNA sequence: TGTGCCAGTAAAGGGGTTTTGTTGAACACTGAAGCTTTCTTT.

The chain employs TRBV5-1 and TRBJ2-5, with TRBD2 identical over 15 bases. Germline V gene data show CDR1 as SGHRS and CDR2 as YFSETQ. The CDR3 runs 18 residues. The V gene end was trimmed by 5 bases and the J gene end by 3 bases; junction bases not matched to a gene: 11. CDR3 residues: CASSYSGTSGGLKETQYF. As DNA, the CDR3 is TGCGCCAGCAGTTATTCCGGGACTAGCGGGGGGTTGAAAGAGACCCAGTACTTC.

The chain couples TRBV14 to TRBJ1-5; TRBD1 agrees at 7 bases. Germline values: CDR1 SGHDN, CDR2 FVKESK. The CDR3 spans 14 residues. Germline trimming cut 4 bases from V and 5 bases from J; bases unmatched to any gene: 5. This CDR3 is CASSPGGKYQPQHF. The CDR3 DNA reads as TGTGCCAGCAGCCCAGGGGGGAAATATCAGCCCCAGCATTTT.

The CDR3 DNA is TGCGCCAGCAGCCACCTGGAGGACAGGGCTGATAACTATGGCTACACCTTC. Translating gives CASSHLEDRADNYGYTF. V and J are TRBV4-1 and TRBJ1-2; 8 positions agree with TRBD1. Trimming at V came to 3 bases and at J to 1 base, leaving 10 bases not matched to a gene. The CDR3 runs to 17 residues. Per germline, CDR1 MGHRA and CDR2 YSYEKL.

This chain joins TRBV19 and TRBJ2-1, with 10 bases that match TRBD1. After removal of 4 bases from V and 4 bases from J, the junction contained 22 bases not matched to a gene. The germline gives CDR1 LNHDA, CDR2 SQIVND (reference sequence). The CDR3 loop spans 21 amino acids. This CDR3 reads CASSTLPGTGDTGRAYNEQFF. CDR3 DNA: TGTGCCAGTAGTACGCTCCCCGGGACAGGGGATACCGGGAGGGCTTACAATGAGCAGTTCTTC.

The rearrangement links TRBV2 to TRBJ2-7; D uncertain. V was pared by 2 bases and J by 5 bases, with 10 bases between. CDR3 length: 13 amino acids. In germline, CDR1 is SNHLY, CDR2 FYNNEI. The CDR3, as DNA: TGTGCCAGCAGTGAATTACTGTCCCACGAGCAGTACTTC. Its protein is CASSELLSHEQYF.

The rearrangement links TRBV11-2 to TRBJ2-3; TRBD2 aligns across 7 bases. V shed 6 bases and J 2 bases; nucleotides not matched to a gene: 8. The CDR3 has 15 amino acids. CDR1 and CDR2 from the germline V gene are SGHAT and FQNNGV. Here the CDR3 reads CASSPSAGYTDTQYF. CDR3 nucleotides: TGTGCCAGCAGTCCCTCAGCGGGGTACACAGATACGCAGTATTTT.

The genes are TRBV4-1 and TRBJ2-7; D might be TRBD1 (6 bases). The length of the CDR3 is 13 residues. Germline lookup yields CDR1 MGHRA and CDR2 YSYEKL. V was cut by 8 bases and J by 2 bases, with 13 bases left in between. CDR3 bases: TGCGCCAGCCCCGGTACAGGGCCCTACGAGCAGTACTTC. The encoded protein is CASPGTGPYEQYF.

V is TRBV10-3 and J is TRBJ1-2; D may be TRBD1 (5 bases). The CDR3 contains 13 residues. V shed 2 bases and J shed 2 bases, with 6 bases lying between them. The V gene's germline CDR1 is ENHRY and CDR2 SYGVKD. This CDR3 is CAISEGANYGYTF. Written as DNA, the CDR3 is TGTGCCATCAGTGAGGGGGCGAACTATGGCTACACCTTC.

This sequence joins TRBV6-1 and TRBJ1-6; 7 positions agree with TRBD1. Looked up from germline, CDR1 is MNHNS and CDR2 is SASEGT. The CDR3 totals 15 residues. The junction had 8 bases not matched to a gene; V was cut back by 7 bases and J by 5 bases. The CDR3 DNA is TGTGCCAGCACCAAAACAGGGGCGGATAATTCACCCCTCCACTTT. Amino acid sequence: CASTKTGADNSPLHF.

The genes are TRBV6-5 and TRBJ1-2; tentatively, D is TRBD1 (6 bases). CDR3 length: 16 amino acids. Trimming left V 3 bases short and J 4 bases short, with 18 bases between. Per the germline V gene, CDR1 is MNHEY and CDR2 is SVGAGI. The CDR3 DNA reads TGTGCCAGCAGTTATAACAGGGAGGGAAACGGCTATGGCTACACCTTC. This sequence encodes CASSYNREGNGYGYTF.

The chain uses TRBV2 and TRBJ1-1; 9 positions agree with TRBD1. J gave up 3 bases and V 4 bases, and 3 bases lay outside the gene matches. CDR1 is SNHLY and CDR2 is FYNNEI in the germline V gene. The CDR3 extends over 14 amino acids. The CDR3 sequence is CASSAQGAYTEAFF. The CDR3 nucleotides read TGTGCCAGCAGTGCACAGGGGGCTTACACTGAAGCTTTCTTT.

The chain joins TRBV29-1 to TRBJ1-2; TRBD1 matches at 7 bases. CDR3 length: 16 amino acids. Germline CDR1 and CDR2: SQVTM and ANQGSEA. Trimming cost V 6 bases and J 2 bases; bases outside gene matches: 15. Written as DNA, the CDR3 is TGCAGCGTCATGGGTACAGGGGATGAGAACAACTATGGCTACACCTTC. Translation: CSVMGTGDENNYGYTF.

The chain employs TRBV7-9 and TRBJ1-1; D possibly corresponds to TRBD1 (6 bases). Trimming removed 7 bases from V and 5 bases from J, with 14 bases in between. The V gene's germline CDR1 is SEHNR and CDR2 FQNEAQ (reference sequence). This CDR3 is 13 amino acids long. CDR3 DNA sequence: TGTGCCAGCACTAGGACAGACCGAACTGAAGCTTTCTTT. Encoded protein: CASTRTDRTEAFF.

In regard to this clone: This same CDR3 is encoded by further DNA sequences in the sample. The chain links TRBV4-2 to TRBJ2-5; a possible D gene is TRBD2 (6 bases). Germline CDR1 and CDR2: LGHNA and YNFKEQ. CDR3 length equals 18 residues. Between the trimmed V and J ends, which lost 0 bases and 1 base, there was a span of 18 bases. The CDR3 coding sequence is TGTGCCAGCAGCCAAGAACTAGCAGGAGGTCCTCTCCAAGAGACCCAGTACTTC. Protein: CASSQELAGGPLQETQYF.

The J gene is TRBJ2-5, the V gene TRBV11-2; no reliable D call. Germline lookup yields CDR1 SGHAT and CDR2 FQNNGV. Deletions cut 3 bases from V and 5 bases from J, with 13 bases between. This CDR3 contains 14 residues. CDR3 sequence (DNA): TGTGCCAGCAGCTTTGGGCCCACGATGGAGACCCAGTACTTC. Translating gives CASSFGPTMETQYF.

J is TRBJ2-2 and V is TRBV30, with 13 bases aligning to TRBD2. V shed 3 bases and J 0 bases; nucleotides not matched to a gene: 7. The CDR3 has 18 residues. Germline-derived CDR1 and CDR2 are GTSNPN and SVGIG (reference sequence). Written as DNA, the CDR3 is TGTGCCTGGAGGATGAAGACTAGCGGGGGGACGAACACCGGGGAGCTGTTTTTT. Translating it yields CAWRMKTSGGTNTGELFF.